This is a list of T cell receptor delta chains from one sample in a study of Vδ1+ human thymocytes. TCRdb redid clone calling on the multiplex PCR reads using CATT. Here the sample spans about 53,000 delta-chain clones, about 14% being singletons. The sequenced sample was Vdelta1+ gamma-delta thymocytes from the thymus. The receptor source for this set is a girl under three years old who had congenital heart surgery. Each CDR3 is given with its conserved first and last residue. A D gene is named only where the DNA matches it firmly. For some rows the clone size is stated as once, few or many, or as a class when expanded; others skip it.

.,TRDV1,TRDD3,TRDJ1,CALGELGSPRVGDSGDKLIF,TGTGCTCTTGGGGAACTAGGGTCCCCACGGGTGGGGGATTCAGGAGATAAACTCATCTTT
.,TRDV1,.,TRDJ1,CALGELRYSTQGVVDKLIF,TGTGCTCTTGGGGAGCTAAGGTATTCCACCCAGGGGGTAGTCGATAAACTCATCTTT
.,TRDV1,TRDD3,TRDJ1,CALGEGLLLGDIDRFTDKLIF,TGTGCTCTTGGGGAGGGGCTTCTACTGGGGGATATCGATCGGTTCACCGATAAGCTCATCTTT
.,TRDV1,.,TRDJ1,CALGELGLLADKLIF,TGTGCTCTTGGGGAACTGGGACTACTGGCCGATAAACTCATCTTT
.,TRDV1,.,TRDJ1,CALGERPPHSPYNTDKLIF,TGTGCTCTTGGGGAACGGCCGCCCCACTCCCCGTACAACACCGATAAACTCATCTTT
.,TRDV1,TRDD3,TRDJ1,CALGERDWGIGELIF,TGTGCTCTTGGGGAACGCGACTGGGGGATAGGCGAACTCATCTTT
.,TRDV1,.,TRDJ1,CALGQPIRGRDGTDKLIF,TGTGCTCTTGGGCAACCTATACGCGGGCGGGATGGGACCGATAAACTCATCTTT
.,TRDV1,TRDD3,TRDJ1,CALGDLLGDGSDKLIF,TGTGCTCTTGGGGACCTCCTGGGGGATGGCTCCGATAAACTCATCTTT
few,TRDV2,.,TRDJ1,CACCNTDKLIF,TGTGCCTGCTGTAACACCGATAAACTCATCTTT
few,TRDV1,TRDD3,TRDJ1,CALGELRSLNPKVLGDKETDKLIF,TGTGCTCTTGGGGAACTAAGGAGCTTGAACCCTAAGGTACTGGGGGATAAAGAAACCGATAAACTCATCTTT
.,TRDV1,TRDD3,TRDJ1,CALGEREPPGPRWGIRPDKLIF,TGTGCTCTTGGGGAACGGGAGCCACCTGGGCCGCGCTGGGGGATACGGCCCGATAAACTCATCTTT
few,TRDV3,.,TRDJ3,CAFSTTIRSLLGHSWDTRQMFF,TGTGCCTTTAGCACAACAATCCGCTCGCTACTGGGACACTCCTGGGACACCCGACAGATGTTTTTC
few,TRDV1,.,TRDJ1,CALGEPASQEGMQADTDKLIF,TGTGCTCTTGGGGAACCCGCCTCCCAAGAGGGGATGCAGGCCGACACCGATAAACTCATCTTT
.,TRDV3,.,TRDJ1,CATPPARSDKLIF,TGTGCCACTCCCCCGGCGCGGTCCGATAAACTCATCTTT
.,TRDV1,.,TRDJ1,CALGELSGAVDWYTDKLIF,TGTGCTCTTGGGGAACTTTCTGGCGCGGTGGATTGGTACACCGATAAACTCATCTTT
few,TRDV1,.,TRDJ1,CALGGFLAPTLLGVTIGPDKLIF,TGTGCTCTTGGGGGTTTCTTAGCTCCAACCCTCCTTGGGGTAACCATAGGACCCGATAAACTCATCTTT
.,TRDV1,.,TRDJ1,CALGEIPSSWSDKLIF,TGTGCTCTTGGGGAAATTCCATCTTCCTGGTCCGATAAACTCATCTTT
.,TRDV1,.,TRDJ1,CALGELRLPRMLGATLTDKLIF,TGTGCTCTTGGGGAACTACGCCTTCCCAGAATGTTGGGGGCTACCCTTACCGATAAACTCATCTTT
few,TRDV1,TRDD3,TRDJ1,CALGELPFPTIAGGYTDKLIF,TGTGCTCTTGGGGAACTACCCTTTCCTACAATTGCTGGGGGATACACCGATAAACTCATCTTT
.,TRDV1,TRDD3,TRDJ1,CALGESTTLLGDTYDITPYTDKLIF,TGTGCTCTTGGGGAAAGTACGACCTTACTGGGGGATACGTACGATATAACTCCGTACACCGATAAACTCATCTTT
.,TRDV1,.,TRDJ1,CALGERSRLSEGRILFYTDKLIF,TGTGCTCTTGGGGAAAGGTCTAGGCTATCCGAGGGTAGAATCCTCTTTTACACCGATAAACTCATCTTT
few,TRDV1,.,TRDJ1,CALGESYELIF,TGTGCTCTTGGGGAGTCCTACGAACTCATCTTT
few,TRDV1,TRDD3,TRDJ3,CAHAGGSNSSWDTRQMFF,TGTGCTCACGCTGGGGGATCCAATAGCTCCTGGGACACCCGACAGATGTTTTTC
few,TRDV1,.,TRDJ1,CALGEILGGTKLIF,TGTGCTCTTGGGGAAATACTCGGGGGGACAAAACTCATCTTT
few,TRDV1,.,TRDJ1,CALGELRLVSAYSCWADKLIF,TGTGCTCTTGGGGAACTCCGCCTCGTAAGCGCGTACAGTTGCTGGGCCGATAAACTCATCTTT
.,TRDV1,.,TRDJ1,CALGELPTSGIHSDKLIF,TGTGCTCTTGGGGAACTTCCTACGTCCGGGATACATTCCGATAAACTCATCTTT